The subject of this entry is one T cell receptor beta chain. This specimen belongs to a study of OX40 agonist ivuxolimab in advanced cancers. Study overall: Patients assigned to dose escalation were diagnosed with hepatocellular carcinoma, melanoma, renal cell or head and neck cancer. Three patients, one with hepatocellular carcinoma and two with cutaneous melanoma, achieved partial responses.

Profiled with immunoSEQ multiplex PCR; TCRdb holds only in-frame clones, not every one. The sample lists just under 65,000 clones, about 89% seen once, with approximately 5% in the top ten. Patients with a history of autoimmune disease or on systemic immunosuppression were excluded. V gave up 1 base and J gave up 7 bases, with 11 bases separating them. Germline V gene sequence: CDR1 SEHNR, CDR2 FQNEAQ (reference sequence). This CDR3 is built from 15 residues. The V and J genes are TRBV7-9 and TRBJ1-6; D unresolved. Specimen: CD4+ or CD8+ T cells sorted from blood, collected in a trial of the OX40 agonist ivuxolimab. This sequence was found in an adult with an advanced solid tumor such as melanoma, head and neck, liver or kidney cancer. The CDR3 DNA sequence: TGTGCCAGCAGCTTAGTTGCTGGAACCAATTCACCCCTCCACTTT. Residues: CASSLVAGTNSPLHF. The variable domain in full, completed from reference TRBV7-9 and TRBJ1-6, reads DTGVSQNPRHKITKRGQNVTFRCDPISEHNRLYWYRQTLGQGPEFLTYFQNEAQLEKSRLLSDRFSAERPKGSFSTLEIQRTEQGDSAMYLCASSLVAGTNSPLHFGNGTRLTVT.